This T cell receptor beta chain was sequenced for a study of blood T cells in healthy people across ages. Findings and limits, study-wide: As age increased, TCR beta diversity per million T cells fell in a roughly linear fashion.

Concerning this clonotype itself: Its antigen is not identified.

The second PCR ran roughly 6 to 11 cycles with a sample-barcoded 5' primer and J-beta primers. TCRdb re-derived calls from the 5' RACE reads in MiXCR, one entry per CDR3 protein. The sample holds roughly 1.5 million distinct CDR3 sequences; approximately 43% are singletons and the top ten take approximately 4%. The germline V gene encodes CDR1 LGHDT and CDR2 YNNKEL (reference sequence). The CDR3 has 12 residues. Between the trimmed V and J ends, which lost 3 bases and 9 bases, there was a span of 9 bases. The V call is TRBV3-1, the J call TRBJ2-1; no reliable D call. This clonotype was obtained from a woman in her late teens or twenties in good health. Sequenced sample: blood. CDR3 region: CASSHLNGEQFF. The DNA for the CDR3 is TGTGCCAGCAGCCACTTGAACGGTGAGCAGTTCTTC.